This TCR beta chain was obtained from a study of T-cell memory formation after mild COVID-19. General observations from the study: Most CD4+ clones that shrank were in CM and EM, while CD8+ ones turned up in EMRA.

Details on this clonotype: The antigen remains unidentified.

Per germline, CDR1 DFQATT and CDR2 SNEGSKA (reference sequence). J gave up 9 bases and V 0 bases, and 6 bases lay outside the gene matches. The CDR3 has 13 residues. TCRdb reprocessed the 5' RACE reads via MiXCR and lists one record per CDR3 protein. The sample has about 360,000 distinct CDR3 sequences, about 15% seen once. The sequenced sample consisted of PBMCs or a T cell subset sorted from them (not recorded which). The receptor's source is a man younger than 35 who had mild COVID-19 (a few samples of this study predate the infection). Cell type and time point are not known. The chain couples TRBV20-1 to TRBJ2-3, with 7 bases identical to TRBD2. The CDR3 DNA reads TGCAGTGCTAGAGATCTCAAGCGGGGCACGCAGTATTTT. Protein product: CSARDLKRGTQYF.